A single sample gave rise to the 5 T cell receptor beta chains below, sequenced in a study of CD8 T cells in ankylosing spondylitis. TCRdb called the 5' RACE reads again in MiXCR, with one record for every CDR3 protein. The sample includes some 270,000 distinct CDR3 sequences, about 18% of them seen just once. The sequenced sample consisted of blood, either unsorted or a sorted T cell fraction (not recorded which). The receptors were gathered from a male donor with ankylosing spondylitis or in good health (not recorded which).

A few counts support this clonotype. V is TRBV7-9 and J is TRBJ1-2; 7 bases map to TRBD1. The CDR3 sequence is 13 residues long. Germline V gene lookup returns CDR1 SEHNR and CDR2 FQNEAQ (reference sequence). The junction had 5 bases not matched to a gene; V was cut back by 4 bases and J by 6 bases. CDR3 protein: CASSSDREDGYTF. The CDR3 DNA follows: TGTGCCAGCAGCTCTGACAGGGAGGATGGCTACACCTTC.

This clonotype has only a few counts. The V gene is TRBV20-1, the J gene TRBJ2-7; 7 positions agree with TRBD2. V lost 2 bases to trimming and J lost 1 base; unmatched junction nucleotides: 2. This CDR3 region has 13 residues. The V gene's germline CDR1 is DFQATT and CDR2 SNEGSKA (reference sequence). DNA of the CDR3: TGCAGTGCTAGATGGGGGGGATCCTACGAGCAGTACTTC. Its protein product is CSARWGGSYEQYF.

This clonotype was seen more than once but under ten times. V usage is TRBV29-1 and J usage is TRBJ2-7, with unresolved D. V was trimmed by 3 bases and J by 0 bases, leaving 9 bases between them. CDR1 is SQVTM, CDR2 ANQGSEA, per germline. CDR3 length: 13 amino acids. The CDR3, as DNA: TGCAGCGTTGAGGACGGAGCCTCCTACGAGCAGTACTTC. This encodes CSVEDGASYEQYF.

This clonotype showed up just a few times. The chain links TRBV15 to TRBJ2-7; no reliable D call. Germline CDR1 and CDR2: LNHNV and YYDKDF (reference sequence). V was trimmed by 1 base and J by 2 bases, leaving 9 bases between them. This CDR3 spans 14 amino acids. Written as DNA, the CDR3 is TGTGCCACCAGCAGAGTGGCAGGAGCCTACGAGCAGTACTTC. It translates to CATSRVAGAYEQYF. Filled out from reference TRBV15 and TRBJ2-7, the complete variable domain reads DAMVIQNPRYQVTQFGKPVTLSCSQTLNHNVMYWYQQKSSQAPKLLFHYYDKDFNNEADTPDNFQSRRPNTSFCFLDIRSPGLGDTAMYLCATSRVAGAYEQYFGPGTRLTVT.

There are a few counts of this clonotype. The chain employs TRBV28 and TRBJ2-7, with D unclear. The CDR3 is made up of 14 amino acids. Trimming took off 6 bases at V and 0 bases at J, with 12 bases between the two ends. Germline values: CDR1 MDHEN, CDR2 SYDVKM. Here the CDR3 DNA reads TGTGCCAGCAGGGATAGGCCGGCCTCCTACGAGCAGTACTTC. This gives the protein CASRDRPASYEQYF.